The source of this TCR beta chain is a study of cytomegalovirus exposure and HLA in healthy donors. Study findings and constraints: In an earlier analysis, most TCR beta V segments were productive about 87% or about 30% of the time. Cytomegalovirus association was listed for roughly 160 TCR beta chains.

J gave up 5 bases and V 4 bases, and 9 bases lay outside the gene matches. Germline CDR1 is SGHDT and CDR2 is YYEEEE. There are 15 residues in the CDR3. PCR involved 60 Vbeta and 13 Jbeta primers. Method: immunoSEQ multiplex PCR; TCRdb's copy keeps in-frame clones and lacks some. Of about 110,000 clones listed, 70% are singletons. This clone was seen more than once but under ten times. Its antigen is currently unknown. This receptor was obtained from a man younger than 40 in good health and CMV-seropositive. The J gene is TRBJ2-1, the V gene TRBV5-6; 7 nucleotides agree with TRBD2. Sequencing was carried out using PBMCs. This CDR3 is CASSRLTSANNEQFF. The CDR3 DNA reads as TGTGCCAGCAGCCGTCTTACTAGCGCCAACAATGAGCAGTTCTTC.